The 21 T cell receptor beta chains below all came from one sample that was sequenced in a study of T-cell reconstitution after alpha-beta-depleted transplantation in children. Preparation of the TCRbeta library involved a method that used unique molecular identifiers. Via MiXCR, TCRdb re-called the PCR reads, giving one row per CDR3 protein. The repertoire holds nearly 550,000 distinct CDR3 sequences, with around 20% as singletons. The specimen comprised PBMCs from the stem cell graft donor, sampled from the stem cell graft. The source of these receptors is a human donor who donated a stem cell graft to a child with acute lymphoblastic leukemia.

This clonotype was observed a few times. This chain uses TRBV5-1 with TRBJ2-1; no definite D call. V shed 0 bases and J shed 6 bases, with 10 bases lying between them. This CDR3 is built from 14 residues. Germline V gives CDR1 SGHRS, CDR2 YFSETQ. CDR3 sequence (DNA): TGCGCCAGCAGCTTGGGGCGAGAGATCAATGAGCAGTTCTTC. Protein sequence: CASSLGREINEQFF.

CDR3 sequence (DNA): TGTGCCAGCAGTGAACAAGGACCCGGTAATGAGCAGTTCTTC. Protein: CASSEQGPGNEQFF. V is TRBV2 and J is TRBJ2-1; D not certain. In germline, CDR1 is SNHLY, CDR2 FYNNEI. The CDR3 consists of 14 residues. The germline V and J ends were trimmed by 2 bases and 7 bases, with 12 bases remaining between them.

This clonotype was seen more than once but under ten times. The rearrangement joins TRBV5-1 to TRBJ2-3; weak D call: TRBD1 (5 bases). CDR1 and CDR2 from the germline V gene are SGHRS and YFSETQ. Trimming pared 1 base from V and 2 bases from J, leaving 8 bases between. The CDR3 is 14 amino acids. CDR3 residues: CASSLQGYTDTQYF. CDR3 in DNA: TGCGCCAGCAGCTTGCAGGGTTACACAGATACGCAGTATTTT. Full variable domain (rest looked up from reference TRBV5-1 and TRBJ2-3): KAGVTQTPRYLIKTRGQQVTLSCSPISGHRSVSWYQQTPGQGLQFLFEYFSETQRNKGNFPGRFSGRQFSNSRSEMNVSTLELGDSALYLCASSLQGYTDTQYFGPGTRLTVL.

This chain links TRBV20-1 with TRBJ2-7; 10 nucleotides align to TRBD2. Trimming at V came to 6 bases and at J to 0 bases, leaving 8 bases not matched to a gene. The CDR3 sequence is 15 residues long. CDR1 is DFQATT and CDR2 is SNEGSKA in the germline V gene (reference sequence). The CDR3 sequence: CSAPFLAGVSYEQYF. CDR3 nucleotides: TGCAGTGCACCCTTCCTAGCGGGAGTCTCCTACGAGCAGTACTTC.

This clonotype appeared many times. The chain employs TRBV5-5 and TRBJ2-2; D unclear. Per the germline V gene, CDR1 is SGHKS and CDR2 is YYEKEE (reference sequence). The CDR3 runs to 14 residues. V dropped 6 bases and J dropped 4 bases, with 13 bases sitting between them. CDR3 sequence reads: CASNWAVSTGELFF. The CDR3 region has the DNA TGTGCCAGCAACTGGGCAGTGAGCACCGGGGAGCTGTTTTTT.

The J gene is TRBJ2-7, the V gene TRBV27; D gene unclear. The CDR3 extends over 17 amino acids. Germline CDR1 reads MNHEY; CDR2 reads SMNVEV (reference sequence). The V gene lost 3 bases and the J gene lost 2 bases, with 20 bases spanning the gap. The CDR3, as DNA: TGTGCCAGCAGTTTTGTTCGTGAGCGTCCCGCGCCCTACGAGCAGTACTTC. Its translation is CASSFVRERPAPYEQYF.

The chain combines TRBV5-1 with TRBJ2-1; TRBD2 agrees at 10 bases. The CDR3 has 18 residues. V trimming: 0 bases; J trimming: 1 base; junction bases outside the gene matches: 7. Germline V gives CDR1 SGHRS, CDR2 YFSETQ. CDR3 in amino acids: CASSLARGLAESYNEQFF. The CDR3 DNA reads as TGCGCCAGCAGCTTGGCCAGAGGACTAGCGGAATCCTACAATGAGCAGTTCTTC.

This chain connects TRBV29-1 to TRBJ2-3, with 7 positions matching TRBD1. CDR1 and CDR2 (germline): SQVTM, ANQGSEA. Trimming at V came to 4 bases and at J to 2 bases, leaving 6 bases not matched to a gene. This CDR3 has 14 residues. The CDR3 nucleotides are TGCAGCGTTGTATGGGACAGCCCCACAGATACGCAGTATTTT. Its translation: CSVVWDSPTDTQYF.

This clonotype was seen only a few times. The rearrangement links TRBV15 to TRBJ2-1, with D possibly matching TRBD2 (5 bases). The germline gives CDR1 LNHNV, CDR2 YYDKDF (reference sequence). This CDR3 spans 17 amino acids. The V gene lost 0 bases and the J gene lost 4 bases, with 16 bases spanning the gap. The DNA of the CDR3 is TGTGCCACCAGCAGAGATCTGGGTCTAGCAATATACAATGAGCAGTTCTTC. It encodes CATSRDLGLAIYNEQFF.

The V call is TRBV12-3 or TRBV12-4, the J call TRBJ2-7; 8 bases fit TRBD1. V gave up 3 bases and J gave up 1 base; unmatched junction bases: 5. The CDR3 totals 15 residues. This chain's CDR3 is CASSFRQGNSYEQYF. DNA of the CDR3: TGTGCCAGCAGTTTTCGACAGGGGAATTCCTACGAGCAGTACTTC.

The chain combines TRBV11-1 with TRBJ2-3, with a weak D call TRBD1 (8 bases). Germline V CDR1 and CDR2: SGHAT, FQDESV (reference sequence). Trimming left V 6 bases short and J 3 bases short, with 13 bases between. This CDR3 region has 14 residues. Here the CDR3 reads CASRYRGGTDTQYF. The CDR3 DNA reads TGTGCCAGCAGGTACAGGGGGGGGACAGATACGCAGTATTTT. The whole variable domain, remainder taken from reference TRBV11-1 and TRBJ2-3, is EAEVAQSPRYKITEKSQAVAFWCDPISGHATLYWYRQILGQGPELLVQFQDESVVDDSQLPKDRFSAERLKGVDSTLKIQPAELGDSAMYLCASRYRGGTDTQYFGPGTRLTVL.

The chain has TRBV9 and TRBJ2-1; no reliable D call. This CDR3 comprises 14 residues. Trimming pared 3 bases from V and 6 bases from J, leaving 13 bases between. Germline assignment: CDR1 SGDLS and CDR2 YYNGEE. Written as DNA, the CDR3 is TGTGCCAGCAGCGCCCCCCCGTCTCGCAATGAGCAGTTCTTC. Its protein product is CASSAPPSRNEQFF.

Only a few counts were recorded for this clonotype. J is TRBJ2-7 and V is TRBV20-1; 9 bases fit TRBD2. The CDR3 is 17 residues long. Trimming took 3 bases from V and 2 from J; bases not matched to a gene: 14. CDR1 DFQATT and CDR2 SNEGSKA come from the germline V gene (reference sequence). The CDR3: CSARDYSGGGRAYEQYF. The DNA for the CDR3 is TGCAGTGCTAGGGATTACTCGGGAGGCGGGAGGGCCTACGAGCAGTACTTC.

This clonotype was picked up a small number of times. This sequence joins TRBV5-6 and TRBJ1-5, with 11 bases lining up with TRBD1. Germline values: CDR1 SGHDT, CDR2 YYEEEE. V shed 3 bases, J shed 0 bases, and the junction held 5 bases outside the gene matches. This CDR3 contains 17 residues. The CDR3 reads CASSSGQGVYSNQPQHF. The CDR3 DNA follows: TGTGCCAGCAGCTCGGGACAGGGGGTTTATAGCAATCAGCCCCAGCATTTT.

Notes on this clonotype: An end of the junction does not agree with germline; a read error may underlie this. V and J are TRBV9 and TRBJ2-5; 10 bases agree with TRBD2. This CDR3 contains 16 residues. Looked up from germline, CDR1 is SGDLS and CDR2 is YYNGEE. For the CDR3, the DNA is TGTGCCGGCAGCGTAATGAGCGGGAGGGTAAAAGAGACCCAGTACTTC. It yields the protein CAGSVMSGRVKETQYF.

This sequence joins TRBV3-1 and TRBJ2-3; 7 positions agree with TRBD2. CDR1 and CDR2 (germline): LGHDT, YNNKEL (reference sequence). The CDR3 is 15 residues long. V trimming: 3 bases; J trimming: 4 bases; junction bases outside the gene matches: 7. DNA of the CDR3: TGTGCCAGCAGCCAGGGAGCGGGGAAAGCAGATACGCAGTATTTT. Encoded protein: CASSQGAGKADTQYF.

This clonotype was recorded a few times. V and J are TRBV29-1 and TRBJ2-7, with D perhaps matching TRBD1 (6 bases). The CDR3 consists of 12 residues. V shed 4 bases and J shed 3 bases, with 10 bases lying between them. The germline V gene has CDR1 SQVTM and CDR2 ANQGSEA. The CDR3 DNA reads as TGCAGCGTTGCGGGACATTTCTACGAGCAGTACTTC. Protein sequence: CSVAGHFYEQYF.

The chain uses TRBV27 and TRBJ2-7; 9 bases are shared with TRBD2. The trim removed 7 bases at V and 4 bases at J, leaving 8 bases unmatched. The CDR3 runs to 14 residues. Per germline, CDR1 MNHEY and CDR2 SMNVEV (reference sequence). CDR3 sequence (DNA): TGTGCCAGCACCCCGAGCGGGAGGTCGTACGAGCAGTACTTC. This sequence encodes CASTPSGRSYEQYF.

This clonotype occurred many times. The V gene is TRBV4-1, the J gene TRBJ2-1, with D unclear. This CDR3 is built from 15 residues. Germline V gene lookup returns CDR1 MGHRA and CDR2 YSYEKL. V gave up 1 base and J gave up 6 bases, with 13 bases separating them. The DNA for the CDR3 is TGCGCCAGCAGCCAAGTGGTCCTCTATGGCAATGAGCAGTTCTTC. Translating it yields CASSQVVLYGNEQFF.

This clonotype was seen a few times. The rearrangement links TRBV4-2 to TRBJ2-1, with 7 bases lining up with TRBD1. J gave up 3 bases and V 4 bases, and 6 bases lay outside the gene matches. The germline V gene has CDR1 LGHNA and CDR2 YNFKEQ. The CDR3 has 15 residues. The CDR3 DNA is TGTGCCAGCAGCCCCTCCCGGGACAGCTACAATGAGCAGTTCTTC. It codes for CASSPSRDSYNEQFF.

This clonotype was observed a few times. This chain links TRBV4-1 with TRBJ2-1; 7 nucleotides line up with TRBD2. Germline V lookup: CDR1 MGHRA, CDR2 YSYEKL. V shed 4 bases and J 1 base; nucleotides not matched to a gene: 10. The length of the CDR3 is 17 residues. CDR3 region: CASSPRRLADSYNEQFF. CDR3 sequence (DNA): TGCGCCAGCAGCCCGCGCCGGCTAGCGGATTCCTACAATGAGCAGTTCTTC.